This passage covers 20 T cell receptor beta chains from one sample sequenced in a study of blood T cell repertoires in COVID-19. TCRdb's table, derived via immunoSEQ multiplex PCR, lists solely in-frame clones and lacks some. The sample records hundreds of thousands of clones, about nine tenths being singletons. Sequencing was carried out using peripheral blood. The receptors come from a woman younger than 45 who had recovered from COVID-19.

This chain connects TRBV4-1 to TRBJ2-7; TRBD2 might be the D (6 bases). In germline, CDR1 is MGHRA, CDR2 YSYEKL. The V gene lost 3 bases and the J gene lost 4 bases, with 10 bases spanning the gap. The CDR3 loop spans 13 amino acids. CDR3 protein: CASSQGGLYEQYF. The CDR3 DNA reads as TGCGCCAGCAGCCAGGGGGGACTTTACGAGCAGTACTTC.

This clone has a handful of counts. The CDR3 spells CASSTGAEKNEKLFF. The CDR3 DNA follows: TGTGCCAGTAGCACTGGGGCAGAGAAAAATGAAAAACTGTTTTTT. The rearrangement links TRBV19 to TRBJ1-4; weak D call: TRBD1 (5 bases). The germline V gene has CDR1 LNHDA and CDR2 SQIVND (reference sequence). The CDR3 has 15 amino acids. V gave up 6 bases and J gave up 5 bases, with 16 bases separating them.

CDR3 region: CASSLQYKETQYF. The CDR3 DNA is TGTGCCAGCAGTTTACAGTACAAAGAGACCCAGTACTTC. V usage is TRBV28 and J usage is TRBJ2-5; the D is unclear. The germline gives CDR1 MDHEN, CDR2 SYDVKM. This CDR3 has 13 residues. V dropped 2 bases and J dropped 3 bases, with 7 bases sitting between them.

CDR3 in amino acids: CASTSHRDRSNEKLFF. The CDR3 nucleotides are TGTGCCAGCACCAGCCACCGGGACAGAAGTAATGAAAAACTGTTTTTT. The chain carries TRBV6-6 and TRBJ1-4; TRBD1 matches at 7 bases. The CDR3 sequence is 16 residues long. Germline V gene data show CDR1 as MNHNY and CDR2 as SVGAGI (reference sequence). V lost 7 bases, J lost 4 bases, and 12 bases stayed unmatched.

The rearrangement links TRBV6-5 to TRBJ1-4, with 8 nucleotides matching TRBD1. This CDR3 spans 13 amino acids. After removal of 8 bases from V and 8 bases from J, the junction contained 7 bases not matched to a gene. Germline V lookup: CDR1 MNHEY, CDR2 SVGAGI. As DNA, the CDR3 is TGTGCCAGCTCCGACAGGGGAAACGAAAAACTGTTTTTT. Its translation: CASSDRGNEKLFF.

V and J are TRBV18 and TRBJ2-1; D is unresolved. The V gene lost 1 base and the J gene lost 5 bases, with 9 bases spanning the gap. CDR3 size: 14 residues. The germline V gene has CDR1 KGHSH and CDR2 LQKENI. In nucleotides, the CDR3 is TGTGCCAGCTCACCACGGGTAAGCGACAATGAGCAGTTCTTC. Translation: CASSPRVSDNEQFF.

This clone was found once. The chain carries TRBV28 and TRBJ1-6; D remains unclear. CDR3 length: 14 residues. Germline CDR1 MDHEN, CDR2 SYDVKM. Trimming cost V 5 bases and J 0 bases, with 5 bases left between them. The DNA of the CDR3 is TGTGCCAGCAGTGAGAGCTCCTATAATTCACCCCTCCACTTT. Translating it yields CASSESSYNSPLHF.

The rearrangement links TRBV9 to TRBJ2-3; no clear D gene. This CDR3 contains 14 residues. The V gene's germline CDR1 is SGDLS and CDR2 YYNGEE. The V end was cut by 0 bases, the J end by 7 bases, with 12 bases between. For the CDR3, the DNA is TGTGCCAGCAGCGTAGGCGGCTCCGCCCATACGCAGTATTTT. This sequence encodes CASSVGGSAHTQYF.

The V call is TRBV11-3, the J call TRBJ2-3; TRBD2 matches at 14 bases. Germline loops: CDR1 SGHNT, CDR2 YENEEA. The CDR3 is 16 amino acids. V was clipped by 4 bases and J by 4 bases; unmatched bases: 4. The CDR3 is CASSSRLAGGPDTQYF. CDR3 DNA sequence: TGTGCCAGCAGCTCCCGACTAGCGGGGGGGCCAGATACGCAGTATTTT.

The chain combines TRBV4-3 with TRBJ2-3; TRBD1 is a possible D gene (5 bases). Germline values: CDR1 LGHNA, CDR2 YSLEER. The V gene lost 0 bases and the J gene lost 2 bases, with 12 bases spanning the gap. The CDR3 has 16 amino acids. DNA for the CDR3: TGCGCCAGCAGCCAAGATGGGGCAGGGAACACAGATACGCAGTATTTT. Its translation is CASSQDGAGNTDTQYF.

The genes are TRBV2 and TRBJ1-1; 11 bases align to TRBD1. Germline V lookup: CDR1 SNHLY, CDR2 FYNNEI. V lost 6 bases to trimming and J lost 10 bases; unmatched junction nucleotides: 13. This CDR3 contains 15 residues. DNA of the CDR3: TGTGCCAGCAGCCGGGTAGGGACAGGGGGTTTGGGAGCTTTCTTT. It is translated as CASSRVGTGGLGAFF.

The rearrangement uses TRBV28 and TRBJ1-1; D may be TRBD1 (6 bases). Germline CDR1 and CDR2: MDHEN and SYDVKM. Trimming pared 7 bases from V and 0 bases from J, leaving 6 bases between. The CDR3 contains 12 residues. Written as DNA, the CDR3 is TGTGCCAGCAAGGGGGTGAACACTGAAGCTTTCTTT. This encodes CASKGVNTEAFF.

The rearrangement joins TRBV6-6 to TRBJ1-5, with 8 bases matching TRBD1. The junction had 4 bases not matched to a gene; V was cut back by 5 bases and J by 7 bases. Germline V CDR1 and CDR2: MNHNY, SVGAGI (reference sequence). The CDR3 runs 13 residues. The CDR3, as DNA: TGTGCCAGCAGTCCGACAGGGGTACAGCCCCAGCATTTT. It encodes CASSPTGVQPQHF.

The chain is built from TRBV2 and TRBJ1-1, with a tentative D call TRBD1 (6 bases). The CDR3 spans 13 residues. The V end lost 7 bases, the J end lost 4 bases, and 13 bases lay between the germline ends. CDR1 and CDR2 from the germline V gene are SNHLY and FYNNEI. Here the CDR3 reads CASTYTGSTEAFF. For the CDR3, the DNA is TGTGCCAGCACTTACACAGGGAGCACTGAAGCTTTCTTT. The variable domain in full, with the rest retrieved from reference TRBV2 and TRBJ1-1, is EPEVTQTPSHQVTQMGQEVILRCVPISNHLYFYWYRQILGQKVEFLVSFYNNEISEKSEIFDDQFSVERPDGSNFTLKIRSTKLEDSAMYFCASTYTGSTEAFFGQGTRLTVV.

Here the CDR3 reads CASSEWLAGNTEAFF. As DNA, the CDR3 is TGTGCCAGCAGTGAATGGTTGGCGGGGAACACTGAAGCTTTCTTT. The rearrangement links TRBV25-1 to TRBJ1-1; no definite D call. Germline V gene sequence: CDR1 MGHDK, CDR2 SYGVNS. There are 15 residues in the CDR3. V was clipped by 1 base and J by 1 base, with 10 bases between them.

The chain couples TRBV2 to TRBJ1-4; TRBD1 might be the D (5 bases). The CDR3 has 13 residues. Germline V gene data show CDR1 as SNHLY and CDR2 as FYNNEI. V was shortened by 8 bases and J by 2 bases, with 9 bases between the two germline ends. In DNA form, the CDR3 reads TGTGCCAGCCAGACAGAGACTAATGAAAAACTGTTTTTT. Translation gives CASQTETNEKLFF.

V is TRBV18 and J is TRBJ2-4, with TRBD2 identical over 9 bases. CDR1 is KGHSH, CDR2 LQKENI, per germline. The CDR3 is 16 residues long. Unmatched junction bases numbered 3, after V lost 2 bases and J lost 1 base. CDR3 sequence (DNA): TGTGCCAGCTCACCATTCAGCGGGGGGGCCAAAAACATTCAGTACTTC. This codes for CASSPFSGGAKNIQYF.

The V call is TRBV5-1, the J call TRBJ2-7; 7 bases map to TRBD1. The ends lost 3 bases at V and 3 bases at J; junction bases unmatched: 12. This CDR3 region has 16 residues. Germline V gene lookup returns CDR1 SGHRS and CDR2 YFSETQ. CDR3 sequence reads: CASSSRTGTDNYEQYF. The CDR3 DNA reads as TGCGCCAGCAGCTCCCGGACCGGGACAGACAACTACGAGCAGTACTTC.

The CDR3 DNA reads as TGTGCCACCAGCAGAGAATTAGGGACAGGGGATGTGGAGTACTTC. This encodes CATSRELGTGDVEYF. The J gene is TRBJ2-7, the V gene TRBV15; 10 nucleotides agree with TRBD1. Germline CDR1 is LNHNV and CDR2 is YYDKDF (reference sequence). V trimming: 0 bases; J trimming: 11 bases; junction bases outside the gene matches: 10. This CDR3 has 15 residues.

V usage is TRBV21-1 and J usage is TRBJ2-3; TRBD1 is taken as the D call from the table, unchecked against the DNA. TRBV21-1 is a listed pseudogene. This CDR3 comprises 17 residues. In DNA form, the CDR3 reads TGTGCCAGCAGCAAAGCTCTCAGGACAGGTCACACAGATACGCAGTATTTT. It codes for CASSKALRTGHTDTQYF.